Listed here are 12 T cell receptor beta chains from one sample, sequenced in a study of T cells in Graves' hyperthyroidism and ophthalmopathy. From RNA transcripts, TCR beta CDR3 regions were amplified. When the TCR CDR3 underwent first-round RT-PCR, the HTBI primer set was used. TCRdb itself ran the multiplex PCR reads through MiXCR, one entry per CDR3 protein. The table shows some 300,000 distinct CDR3 sequences, with over 15% occurring only once. Specimen: blood. These receptors all stem from a man aged 25 to 40 with Graves' hyperthyroidism.

This clonotype was observed many times. This sequence joins TRBV24-1 and TRBJ2-1, with 8 positions matching TRBD2. V lost 4 bases and J lost 2; bases outside the gene matches: 6. In germline, CDR1 is KGHDR, CDR2 SFDVKD. This CDR3 has 16 amino acids. Here the CDR3 reads CATSEPGLAPYNEQFF. In DNA form, the CDR3 reads TGTGCCACCAGTGAACCTGGACTAGCCCCCTACAATGAGCAGTTCTTC.

This clonotype was counted ten times or more. The chain uses TRBV29-1 and TRBJ2-3; D is uncertain. Per germline, CDR1 SQVTM and CDR2 ANQGSEA. Trimming removed 4 bases from V and 3 bases from J, with 11 bases in between. This CDR3 has 13 amino acids. In DNA, the CDR3 is TGCAGCGTTGGGCCCACACTAACAGATACGCAGTATTTT. It yields the protein CSVGPTLTDTQYF.

In its sample, this clonotype was seen many times. The gene calls are TRBV7-2 and TRBJ2-7; 11 positions agree with TRBD1. Germline V gene data show CDR1 as SGHTA and CDR2 as FQGNSA. J gave up 4 bases and V 5 bases, and 4 bases lay outside the gene matches. The CDR3 spans 14 residues. This chain's CDR3 is CASSGGTGGYEQYF. Written as DNA, the CDR3 is TGTGCCAGCAGCGGCGGGACAGGGGGATACGAGCAGTACTTC.

The CDR3 region has the DNA TGTGCCAGCAGCTTCCCGGGAGTCCAGGGCAGTGGCTACACCTTC. Translated, it gives CASSFPGVQGSGYTF. The chain couples TRBV7-9 to TRBJ1-2; D might be TRBD1 (5 bases). The CDR3 has 15 residues. The germline V and J ends were trimmed by 3 bases and 7 bases, with 18 bases remaining between them. The germline V gene encodes CDR1 SEHNR and CDR2 FQNEAQ (reference sequence).

This clonotype occurred a few times. J is TRBJ2-1 and V is TRBV27, with D uncertain. This CDR3 comprises 15 residues. V lost 2 bases and J lost 1, with 9 bases in between. Germline lookup yields CDR1 MNHEY and CDR2 SMNVEV (reference sequence). As DNA, the CDR3 is TGTGCCAGCAGTTTAATTCACCTTTCCTACAATGAGCAGTTCTTC. It yields the protein CASSLIHLSYNEQFF.

The J gene is TRBJ1-2, the V gene TRBV24-1, with TRBD1 matching over 7 bases. After removal of 7 bases from V and 4 bases from J, the junction contained 2 bases not matched to a gene. Germline loops: CDR1 KGHDR, CDR2 SFDVKD. This CDR3 is built from 12 residues. CDR3 nucleotides: TGTGCCACCAGCGGGGACAGCTATGGCTACACCTTC. Translation: CATSGDSYGYTF.

This clonotype was detected many times. The chain has TRBV28 and TRBJ1-1; D may be TRBD1 (6 bases). This CDR3 has 15 residues. The germline V gene encodes CDR1 MDHEN and CDR2 SYDVKM. V was clipped by 7 bases and J by 4 bases, with 19 bases between them. DNA of the CDR3: TGTGCCAGCACCCTGGGGGGGGCGCGAAGCACTGAAGCTTTCTTT. Translated, it gives CASTLGGARSTEAFF.

Here the CDR3 DNA reads TGCGCCAGCAGCCCGTCTCTGACGGGGGACGGGGACGCTTTCTTT. It codes for CASSPSLTGDGDAFF. V usage is TRBV5-1 and J usage is TRBJ1-1, with D maybe TRBD1 (5 bases). V was clipped by 4 bases and J by 11 bases, with 24 bases between them. The CDR3 runs 15 residues. Germline CDR1 reads SGHRS; CDR2 reads YFSETQ. Full variable domain (outside the CDR3, taken from reference TRBV5-1 and TRBJ1-1): KAGVTQTPRYLIKTRGQQVTLSCSPISGHRSVSWYQQTPGQGLQFLFEYFSETQRNKGNFPGRFSGRQFSNSRSEMNVSTLELGDSALYLCASSPSLTGDGDAFFGQGTRLTVV.

This clonotype was seen a few times. The chain recombines TRBV20-1 with TRBJ2-1, with D hard to call. V dropped 1 base and J dropped 9 bases, with 10 bases sitting between them. Germline assignment: CDR1 DFQATT and CDR2 SNEGSKA (reference sequence). This CDR3 is 12 amino acids long. The CDR3 protein is CSARGDSGEQFF. The CDR3 DNA is TGCAGTGCTAGAGGCGATTCTGGTGAGCAGTTCTTC.

This clonotype was detected ten times or more. The rearrangement uses TRBV7-9 and TRBJ2-1; 9 bases fit TRBD2. The ends lost 0 bases at V and 2 bases at J; junction bases unmatched: 5. Germline lookup yields CDR1 SEHNR and CDR2 FQNEAQ (reference sequence). CDR3 length: 17 residues. The CDR3 region is CASSLALGGRAYNEQFF. DNA for the CDR3: TGTGCCAGCAGCTTAGCGCTGGGCGGGAGGGCCTACAATGAGCAGTTCTTC.

The table lists this clonotype with many counts. This chain links TRBV5-1 with TRBJ2-1; 15 bases fit TRBD2. V dropped 0 bases and J dropped 6; count of bases not matched to a gene: 7. CDR3 size: 18 residues. The V gene's germline CDR1 is SGHRS and CDR2 YFSETQ. In nucleotides, the CDR3 is TGCGCCAGCAGCTTGGGGACTAGCGGGAGGGCCAAAAGCAATGAGCAGTTCTTC. Its translation is CASSLGTSGRAKSNEQFF.

J is TRBJ2-7 and V is TRBV19, with 8 bases identical to TRBD1. The junction had 7 bases not matched to a gene; V was cut back by 6 bases and J by 3 bases. The CDR3 is made up of 14 amino acids. Germline V gives CDR1 LNHDA, CDR2 SQIVND (reference sequence). In DNA, the CDR3 is TGTGCCAGTAGGGATATCGGACAGGGCTACGAGCAGTACTTC. It codes for CASRDIGQGYEQYF. Looking up the rest from reference TRBV19 and TRBJ2-7 gives the full variable domain: DGGITQSPKYLFRKEGQNVTLSCEQNLNHDAMYWYRQDPGQGLRLIYYSQIVNDFQKGDIAEGYSVSREKKESFPLTVTSAQKNPTAFYLCASRDIGQGYEQYFGPGTRLTVT.